This T cell receptor beta chain originates from a study of early T cells in non-severe SARS-CoV-2 infection. On the study more broadly: Unpaired chains resulted from sequencing bulk RNA of unsorted whole blood. General study results and limits: Comparison of clonotypes with VDJdb favored anti-spike CD8 responses while missing private and CD4 specificities.

V shed 0 bases and J shed 4 bases, with 12 bases lying between them. This CDR3 has 15 residues. CDR1 is SSHAT, CDR2 FNYEAQ, per germline (reference sequence). Details on this clonotype: Its antigen is still unknown.

The TCR library protocol was used to attach unique molecular identifiers. These identifiers were attached to individual cDNA molecules. TCRdb itself ran the 5' RACE reads through MiXCR, one entry per CDR3 protein. The table includes tens of thousands of distinct CDR3 sequences, approximately 15% detected once. This TCR came from an adult who was a healthcare worker with PCR-confirmed SARS-CoV-2 infection or an uninfected control (not recorded which). The V call is TRBV7-7, the J call TRBJ2-5; D remains ambiguous. Here the sequenced sample was whole blood, taken at baseline. CDR3 nucleotides: TGTGCCAGCAGCTTAGCGAACAGAGTCGGAGAGACCCAGTACTTC. It codes for CASSLANRVGETQYF.